This T cell receptor beta chain was captured in a study of T cell repertoires in cytomegalovirus infection. Overall study: Based on public TCR beta signatures, there were indications of CMV infection and of a matching HLA type.

V lost 5 bases and J 4 bases, leaving 17 bases between the germline ends. CDR3 length equals 15 residues. Looked up from germline, CDR1 is SGHTA and CDR2 is FQGNSA. Notes on this clonotype: Its antigen is unidentified.

TCRdb fed the reads into MiXCR, producing one record per CDR3 protein. Among a few hundred thousand distinct CDR3 sequences listed, more than 9% were seen once. Whole-study results and caveats: Based on cumulative public TCR beta family frequency, carriers of CMV plus the relevant HLA were identified.

The chain couples TRBV7-2 to TRBJ2-5, with a weak D call TRBD1 (5 bases). The sample comprised PBMCs. This sequence was found in a human donor in good health (CMV status not recorded). Some clones in this sample may be carry-over from other donors' samples. CDR3 in amino acids: CASSPRAAQSETQYF. In DNA form, the CDR3 reads TGTGCCAGCAGCCCCAGGGCCGCTCAATCAGAGACCCAGTACTTC. The entire variable domain, with the rest obtained from reference TRBV7-2 and TRBJ2-5, is as follows: GAGVSQSPSNKVTEKGKDVELRCDPISGHTALYWYRQSLGQGLEFLIYFQGNSAPDKSGLPSDRFSAERTGGSVSTLTIQRTQQEDSAVYLCASSPRAAQSETQYFGPGTRLLVL.